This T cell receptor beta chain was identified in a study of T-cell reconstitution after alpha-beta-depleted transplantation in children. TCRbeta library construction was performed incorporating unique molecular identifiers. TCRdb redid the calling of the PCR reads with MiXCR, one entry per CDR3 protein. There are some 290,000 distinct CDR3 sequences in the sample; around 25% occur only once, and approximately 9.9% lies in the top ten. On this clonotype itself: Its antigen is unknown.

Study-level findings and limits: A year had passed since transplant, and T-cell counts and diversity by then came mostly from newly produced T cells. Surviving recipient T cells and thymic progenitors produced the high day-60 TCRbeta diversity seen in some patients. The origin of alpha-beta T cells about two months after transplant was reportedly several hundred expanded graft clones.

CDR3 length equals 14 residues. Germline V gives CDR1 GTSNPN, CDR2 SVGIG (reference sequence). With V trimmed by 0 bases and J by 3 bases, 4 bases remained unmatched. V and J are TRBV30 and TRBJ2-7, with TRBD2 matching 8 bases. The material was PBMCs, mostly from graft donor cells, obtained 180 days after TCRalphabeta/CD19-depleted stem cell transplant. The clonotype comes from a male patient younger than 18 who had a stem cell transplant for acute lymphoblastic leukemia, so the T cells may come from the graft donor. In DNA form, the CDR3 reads TGTGCCTGGAGTGTAGGCAGCGGGAGCTACGAGCAGTACTTC. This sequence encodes CAWSVGSGSYEQYF.